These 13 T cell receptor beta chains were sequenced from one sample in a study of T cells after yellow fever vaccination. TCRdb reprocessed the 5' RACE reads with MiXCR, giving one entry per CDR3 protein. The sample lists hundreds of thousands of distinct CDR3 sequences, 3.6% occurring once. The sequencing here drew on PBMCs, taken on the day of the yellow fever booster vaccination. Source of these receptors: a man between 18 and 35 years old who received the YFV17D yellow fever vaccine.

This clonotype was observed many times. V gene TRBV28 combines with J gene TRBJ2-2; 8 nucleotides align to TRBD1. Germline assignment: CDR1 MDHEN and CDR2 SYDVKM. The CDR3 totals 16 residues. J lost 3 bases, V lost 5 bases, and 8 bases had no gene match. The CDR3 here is CASSPLDRVYTGELFF. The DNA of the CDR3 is TGTGCCAGCAGTCCGTTGGACAGGGTCTACACCGGGGAGCTGTTTTTT.

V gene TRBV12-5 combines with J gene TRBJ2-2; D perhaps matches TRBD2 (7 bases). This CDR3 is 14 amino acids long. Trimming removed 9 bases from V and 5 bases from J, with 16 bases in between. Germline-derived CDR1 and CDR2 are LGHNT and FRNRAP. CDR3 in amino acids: CASNYGGATGELFF. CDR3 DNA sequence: TGTGCTAGCAATTATGGGGGGGCAACCGGGGAGCTGTTTTTT.

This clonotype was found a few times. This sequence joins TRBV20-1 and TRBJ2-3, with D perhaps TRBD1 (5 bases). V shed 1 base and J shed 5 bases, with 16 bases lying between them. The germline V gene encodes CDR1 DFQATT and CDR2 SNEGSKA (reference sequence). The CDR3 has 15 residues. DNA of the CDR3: TGCAGTGCTAGAGGGGGCGGAGTTGGAATAGATACGCAGTATTTT. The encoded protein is CSARGGGVGIDTQYF.

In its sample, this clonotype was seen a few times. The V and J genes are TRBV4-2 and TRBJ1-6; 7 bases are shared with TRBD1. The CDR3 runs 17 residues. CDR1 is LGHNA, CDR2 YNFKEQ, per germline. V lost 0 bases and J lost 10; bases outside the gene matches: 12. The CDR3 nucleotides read TGTGCCAGCAGCCAAGATGTAGGACAGGTTCTTCGGTCACCCCTCCACTTT. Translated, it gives CASSQDVGQVLRSPLHF.

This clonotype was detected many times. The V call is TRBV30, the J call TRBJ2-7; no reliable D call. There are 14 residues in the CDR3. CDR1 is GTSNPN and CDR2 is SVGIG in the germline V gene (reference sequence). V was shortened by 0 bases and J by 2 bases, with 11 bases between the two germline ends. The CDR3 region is CAWSVLLRPYEQYF. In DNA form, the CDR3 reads TGTGCCTGGAGTGTACTTCTGAGACCCTACGAGCAGTACTTC. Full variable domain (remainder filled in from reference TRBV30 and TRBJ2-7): SQTIHQWPATLVQPVGSPLSLECTVEGTSNPNLYWYRQAAGRGLQLLFYSVGIGQISSEVPQNLSASRPQDRQFILSSKKLLLSDSGFYLCAWSVLLRPYEQYFGPGTRLTVT.

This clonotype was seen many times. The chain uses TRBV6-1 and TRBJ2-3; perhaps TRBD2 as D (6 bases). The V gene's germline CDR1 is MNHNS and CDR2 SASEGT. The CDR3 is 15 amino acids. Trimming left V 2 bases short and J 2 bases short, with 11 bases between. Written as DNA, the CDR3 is TGTGCCAGCAGTGAACCCGGGGGTCCCACAGATACGCAGTATTTT. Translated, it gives CASSEPGGPTDTQYF.

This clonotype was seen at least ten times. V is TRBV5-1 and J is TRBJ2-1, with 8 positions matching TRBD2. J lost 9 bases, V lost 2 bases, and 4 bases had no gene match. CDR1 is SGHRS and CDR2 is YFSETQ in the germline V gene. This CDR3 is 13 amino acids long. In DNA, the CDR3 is TGCGCCAGCAGCTTACTAGCGGAGGCTGAGCAGTTCTTC. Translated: CASSLLAEAEQFF.

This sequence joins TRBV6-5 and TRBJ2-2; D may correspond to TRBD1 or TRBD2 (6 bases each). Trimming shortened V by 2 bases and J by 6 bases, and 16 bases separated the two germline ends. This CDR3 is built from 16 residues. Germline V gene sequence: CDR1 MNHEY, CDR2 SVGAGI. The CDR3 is CASSYTGTRGAGELFF. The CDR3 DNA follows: TGTGCCAGCAGTTACACTGGGACAAGGGGGGCCGGGGAGCTGTTTTTT.

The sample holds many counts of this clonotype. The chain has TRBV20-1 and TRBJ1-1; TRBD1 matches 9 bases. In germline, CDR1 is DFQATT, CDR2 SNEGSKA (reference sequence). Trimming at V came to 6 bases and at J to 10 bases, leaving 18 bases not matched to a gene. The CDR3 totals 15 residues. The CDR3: CSAPNPPGQGVSAFF. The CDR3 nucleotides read TGCAGTGCCCCGAACCCCCCGGGACAGGGTGTTTCAGCTTTCTTT.

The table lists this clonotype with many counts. The CDR3 nucleotides read TGCAGCGTTGGAGGGCCTAATGACCAGCAGTTCTTC. It is translated as CSVGGPNDQQFF. The V gene is TRBV29-1, the J gene TRBJ2-1; D may be TRBD2 (5 bases). Between the trimmed V and J ends, which lost 4 bases and 11 bases, there was a span of 15 bases. Germline CDR1 is SQVTM and CDR2 is ANQGSEA. This CDR3 contains 12 residues.

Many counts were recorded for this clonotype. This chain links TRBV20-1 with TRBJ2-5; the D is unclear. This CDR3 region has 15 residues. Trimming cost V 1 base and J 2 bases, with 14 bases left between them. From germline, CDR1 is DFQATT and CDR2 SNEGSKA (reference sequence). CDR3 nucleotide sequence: TGCAGTGCTAGAGTTGGTTCAGCCATACAAGAGACCCAGTACTTC. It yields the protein CSARVGSAIQETQYF.

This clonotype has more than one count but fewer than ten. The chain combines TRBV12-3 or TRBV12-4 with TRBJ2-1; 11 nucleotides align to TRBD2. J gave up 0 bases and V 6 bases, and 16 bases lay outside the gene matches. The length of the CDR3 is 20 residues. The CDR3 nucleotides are TGTGCCAGCAGGGCAACCCCGGCTAGCGGGGGGCTACCCTCCTACAATGAGCAGTTCTTC. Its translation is CASRATPASGGLPSYNEQFF.

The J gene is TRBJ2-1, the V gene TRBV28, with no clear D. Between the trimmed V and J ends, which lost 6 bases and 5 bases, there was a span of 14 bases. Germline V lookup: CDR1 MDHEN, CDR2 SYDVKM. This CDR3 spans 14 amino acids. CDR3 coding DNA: TGTGCCAGCAGAGGGCAGCCGGAACACAATGAGCAGTTCTTC. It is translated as CASRGQPEHNEQFF. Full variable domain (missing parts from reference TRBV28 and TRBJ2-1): DVKVTQSSRYLVKRTGEKVFLECVQDMDHENMFWYRQDPGLGLRLIYFSYDVKMKEKGDIPEGYSVSREKKERFSLILESASTNQTSMYLCASRGQPEHNEQFFGPGTRLTVL.